This T cell receptor beta chain was identified during a study of cytomegalovirus exposure and HLA in healthy donors. Repertoires were generated with immunoSEQ multiplex PCR, while TCRdb's copy carries only in-frame clones and drops some. The table has 110,000 to 150,000 clones, around 90% seen once. CDR1 is MGHRA, CDR2 YSYEKL, per germline. Trimming left V 0 bases short and J 2 bases short, with 14 bases between. This CDR3 spans 17 amino acids. The chain uses TRBV4-1 and TRBJ2-1, with a possible D match to TRBD1 (5 bases). This TCR was recovered from a woman under 30 in good health and CMV-seropositive. The sequencing input was PBMCs. CDR3: CASSQEYSSGTYNEQFF. CDR3 DNA: TGCGCCAGCAGCCAAGAGTATAGTTCAGGGACCTACAATGAGCAGTTCTTC.